The 27 T cell receptor beta chains below were found in one sample sequenced in a study of Ad26.COV2.S vaccination and SARS-CoV-2 variants. Assay used: immunoSEQ multiplex PCR; TCRdb lists only in-frame clones, some missing. The sample holds around 100,000 clones, around 82% seen once. The specimen was peripheral blood, collected after recovery from COVID-19. These receptors all stem from a human donor who had recovered from COVID-19.

J is TRBJ2-7 and V is TRBV28; no clear D. The V end was cut by 4 bases, the J end by 3 bases, with 7 bases between. The germline V gene encodes CDR1 MDHEN and CDR2 SYDVKM. The CDR3 has 12 amino acids. The CDR3 bases are TGTGCCAGCAGTTGGGGTTACTACGAGCAGTACTTC. Translated: CASSWGYYEQYF.

This rearrangement joins TRBV2 to TRBJ2-5, with 9 bases aligning to TRBD2. The CDR3 sequence is 15 residues long. With 11 bases clipped from V and 5 bases from J, the junction kept 15 bases outside the gene matches. Germline lookup yields CDR1 SNHLY and CDR2 FYNNEI. The CDR3 bases are TGTGCCCTAGTAGGGGGCGGGAGGGAGATTGAGACCCAGTACTTC. Protein sequence: CALVGGGREIETQYF. Using reference TRBV2 and TRBJ2-5 for the parts outside the CDR3, the full variable domain is EPEVTQTPSHQVTQMGQEVILRCVPISNHLYFYWYRQILGQKVEFLVSFYNNEISEKSEIFDDQFSVERPDGSNFTLKIRSTKLEDSAMYFCALVGGGREIETQYFGPGTRLLVL.

The V call is TRBV27, the J call TRBJ2-5; 11 bases are shared with TRBD1. Germline V CDR1 and CDR2: MNHEY, SMNVEV (reference sequence). The CDR3 spans 18 residues. Trimming at V came to 2 bases and at J to 6 bases, leaving 14 bases not matched to a gene. The chain's CDR3 is CASSLGTGTGGRAKTQYF. As DNA, the CDR3 is TGTGCCAGCAGTTTAGGGACCGGGACAGGGGGAAGAGCGAAGACCCAGTACTTC.

With respect to this clone: An end of the junction differs from the germline gene, which may be a read error. This chain uses TRBV28 with TRBJ2-7; D perhaps matches TRBD1 (5 bases). This CDR3 contains 14 residues. Germline V gives CDR1 MDHEN, CDR2 SYDVKM. The CDR3 sequence is CANSPRGAPYEQYF. CDR3 in DNA: TGTGCCAACAGTCCCCGTGGGGCCCCCTACGAGCAGTACTTC.

The chain carries TRBV20-1 and TRBJ2-3, with D maybe TRBD1 (6 bases). Trimming took off 6 bases at V and 6 bases at J, with 22 bases between the two ends. CDR1 and CDR2 (germline): DFQATT, SNEGSKA (reference sequence). There are 15 residues in the CDR3. The CDR3 sequence: CSASHTGTESDTQYF. As DNA, the CDR3 is TGCAGTGCGAGTCATACAGGGACCGAATCCGATACGCAGTATTTT.

The chain joins TRBV5-4 to TRBJ2-7; D possibly matches TRBD1 or TRBD2 (5 bases each). The ends were cut back, 4 bases at V and 4 bases at J, with 9 bases in the middle. CDR1 is SGHNT and CDR2 is YYREEE in the germline V gene (reference sequence). This CDR3 has 12 residues. The CDR3 DNA sequence: TGTGCCAGCAGCAGGGGAGATTACGAGCAGTACTTC. This encodes CASSRGDYEQYF.

This rearrangement joins TRBV6-6 to TRBJ1-2, with unresolved D. CDR1 and CDR2 from the germline V gene are MNHNY and SVGAGI (reference sequence). Trimming took 6 bases from V and 4 from J, leaving 6 bases between them. The CDR3 runs to 11 residues. The chain's CDR3 is CASRQSYGYTF. The CDR3 DNA is TGTGCCAGCAGACAGAGCTATGGCTACACCTTC.

The chain links TRBV19 to TRBJ2-7, with D uncertain. Germline V gene lookup returns CDR1 LNHDA and CDR2 SQIVND (reference sequence). The CDR3 loop spans 14 amino acids. The germline V and J ends were trimmed by 0 bases and 4 bases, with 10 bases remaining between them. CDR3 amino acids: CASSIDSSPYEQYF. In DNA form, the CDR3 reads TGTGCCAGTAGTATAGATTCCTCGCCGTACGAGCAGTACTTC.

The gene calls are TRBV11-2 and TRBJ2-7; the match to TRBD1 covers 9 bases. V gave up 3 bases and J gave up 8 bases; unmatched junction bases: 14. In germline, CDR1 is SGHAT, CDR2 FQNNGV. The CDR3 is 16 residues long. CDR3 loop: CASSFDLGTGRGKQYF. The CDR3 DNA follows: TGTGCCAGCAGCTTCGACCTCGGGACAGGGAGGGGGAAGCAGTACTTC.

V is TRBV11-3 and J is TRBJ1-2, with D unresolved. Trimming pared 5 bases from V and 7 bases from J, leaving 11 bases between. The CDR3 length is 12 residues. Germline lookup yields CDR1 SGHNT and CDR2 YENEEA. The CDR3 spells CASSPWGGGYTF. Written as DNA, the CDR3 is TGTGCCAGCAGCCCCTGGGGAGGTGGCTACACCTTC.

The chain employs TRBV2 and TRBJ1-2; D might be TRBD1 (5 bases). Trimming left V 4 bases short and J 5 bases short, with 11 bases between. The CDR3 consists of 13 residues. Germline lookup yields CDR1 SNHLY and CDR2 FYNNEI. The CDR3 is CASSGRTLYGYTF. The CDR3, as DNA: TGTGCCAGCAGTGGCAGGACACTTTATGGCTACACCTTC.

The V and J genes are TRBV11-1 and TRBJ2-2; tentative D call: TRBD1 (6 bases). The CDR3 sequence is 15 residues long. The germline gives CDR1 SGHAT, CDR2 FQDESV (reference sequence). V lost 2 bases to trimming and J lost 3 bases, with 10 bases between them. This CDR3 reads CASSLSQGDTGELFF. The CDR3 region has the DNA TGTGCCAGCAGCTTATCACAGGGAGACACCGGGGAGCTGTTTTTT.

The chain links TRBV6-6 to TRBJ2-5; 12 nucleotides agree with TRBD2. CDR3 length equals 14 residues. The V gene's germline CDR1 is MNHNY and CDR2 SVGAGI (reference sequence). V shed 5 bases, J shed 5 bases, and the junction held 3 bases outside the gene matches. CDR3 nucleotide sequence: TGTGCCAGCAGTCCGACTAGCGGGAGTGAGACCCAGTACTTC. The encoded protein is CASSPTSGSETQYF.

The chain has TRBV15 and TRBJ2-6; unclear D gene. V shed 1 base and J shed 2 bases, with 6 bases lying between them. The CDR3 has 15 residues. In germline, CDR1 is LNHNV, CDR2 YYDKDF (reference sequence). The CDR3: CATSRASTGANVLTF. The CDR3 DNA reads as TGTGCCACCAGCAGAGCTAGTACTGGGGCCAACGTCCTGACTTTC.

The J gene is TRBJ2-3, the V gene TRBV5-1, with TRBD2 matching 10 bases. The CDR3 contains 12 residues. Unmatched junction bases numbered 1, after V lost 8 bases and J lost 4 bases. Germline CDR1 SGHRS, CDR2 YFSETQ. The CDR3 sequence is CASGLAADTQYF. For the CDR3, the DNA is TGCGCCAGTGGACTAGCGGCAGATACGCAGTATTTT.

The chain joins TRBV4-2 to TRBJ2-2, with D possibly matching TRBD2 (6 bases). Germline CDR1 LGHNA, CDR2 YNFKEQ. V was pared by 0 bases and J by 0 bases, with 14 bases between. This CDR3 region has 18 residues. The CDR3 sequence: CASSQERTGVANTGELFF. The DNA of the CDR3 is TGTGCCAGCAGCCAAGAAAGGACGGGAGTCGCGAACACCGGGGAGCTGTTTTTT.

The V and J genes are TRBV7-9 and TRBJ2-1; 16 bases match TRBD2. V shed 2 bases and J 0 bases; nucleotides not matched to a gene: 4. The V gene's germline CDR1 is SEHNR and CDR2 FQNEAQ (reference sequence). This CDR3 contains 19 residues. The CDR3 DNA reads TGTGCCAGCAGCTTATCGGGACTAGCGGGAGGGAGCTCCTACAATGAGCAGTTCTTC. Its protein product is CASSLSGLAGGSSYNEQFF.

This clone was detected a few times. The identical CDR3 is also encoded by other nucleotide sequences in the sample. This chain connects TRBV5-1 to TRBJ2-1; 8 bases agree with TRBD2. Germline V CDR1 and CDR2: SGHRS, YFSETQ. This CDR3 contains 16 residues. Unmatched junction bases numbered 2, after V lost 0 bases and J lost 0 bases. CDR3 in DNA: TGCGCCAGCAGCTTGGGCGGGAGGAACTCCTACAATGAGCAGTTCTTC. Translating it yields CASSLGGRNSYNEQFF. The variable domain in full, with the rest retrieved from reference TRBV5-1 and TRBJ2-1, is KAGVTQTPRYLIKTRGQQVTLSCSPISGHRSVSWYQQTPGQGLQFLFEYFSETQRNKGNFPGRFSGRQFSNSRSEMNVSTLELGDSALYLCASSLGGRNSYNEQFFGPGTRLTVL.

The chain couples TRBV11-2 to TRBJ2-1; a weak D match, TRBD2 (6 bases). Trimming took off 6 bases at V and 3 bases at J, with 18 bases between the two ends. The germline gives CDR1 SGHAT, CDR2 FQNNGV. This CDR3 spans 16 amino acids. CDR3 nucleotide sequence: TGTGCCAGCAGGTTGGGAACCGGGACTCACTACAATGAGCAGTTCTTC. Amino acids: CASRLGTGTHYNEQFF.

This clone has a single count. The chain has TRBV11-3 and TRBJ2-2; 12 bases fit TRBD2. CDR1 is SGHNT, CDR2 YENEEA, per germline. J lost 5 bases, V lost 1 base, and 8 bases had no gene match. The CDR3 sequence is 18 residues long. The CDR3 here is CASSLGASGRARTGELFF. Written as DNA, the CDR3 is TGTGCCAGCAGCTTAGGGGCTAGCGGGAGGGCCCGGACCGGGGAGCTGTTTTTT.

The V call is TRBV6-5, the J call TRBJ2-7; perhaps D is TRBD1 or TRBD2 (5 bases each). Trimming cost V 6 bases and J 6 bases, with 18 bases left between them. The CDR3 runs to 14 residues. Germline CDR1 MNHEY, CDR2 SVGAGI. CDR3 in amino acids: CASRFREYSAEQYF. CDR3 sequence (DNA): TGTGCCAGCAGATTCAGGGAGTACTCTGCCGAGCAGTACTTC.

The chain carries TRBV3-1 (or the pseudogene TRBV3-2) and TRBJ2-5, with TRBD1 as a possible D gene (6 bases). Germline CDR1 LGHDT, CDR2 YNNKEL (reference sequence). The CDR3 has 15 amino acids. The V gene lost 2 bases and the J gene lost 4 bases, with 14 bases spanning the gap. CDR3 residues: CASSQLKTGRETQYF. CDR3 DNA sequence: TGTGCCAGCAGCCAACTTAAAACAGGGAGAGAGACCCAGTACTTC.

The V and J genes are TRBV28 and TRBJ2-1, with 11 nucleotides matching TRBD2. The ends lost 6 bases at V and 5 bases at J; junction bases unmatched: 9. Germline CDR1 is MDHEN and CDR2 is SYDVKM. This CDR3 has 16 residues. CDR3 sequence: CASRPRGTSGNNEQFF. CDR3 sequence (DNA): TGTGCCAGCAGACCCCGCGGGACTAGCGGTAACAATGAGCAGTTCTTC.

The chain employs TRBV6-4 and TRBJ2-4; 8 bases align to TRBD2. In germline, CDR1 is MRHNA, CDR2 SNTAGT. This CDR3 contains 13 residues. V lost 4 bases to trimming and J lost 8 bases; unmatched junction nucleotides: 4. The CDR3 coding sequence is TGTGCCAGCAGTGCCAGCGGGAGTGACATTCAGTACTTC. Protein product: CASSASGSDIQYF.

This sequence joins TRBV15 and TRBJ1-1, with D unresolved. Trimming took off 11 bases at V and 5 bases at J, with 21 bases between the two ends. The CDR3 length is 14 residues. CDR1 and CDR2 (germline): LNHNV, YYDKDF (reference sequence). Written as DNA, the CDR3 is TGTGCCGTTGGGTTCTCGGGCGTAAGGACTGAAGCTTTCTTT. It encodes CAVGFSGVRTEAFF.

In its sample, this clone was seen a few times. The chain is built from TRBV4-1 and TRBJ2-7, with D possibly matching TRBD1 (6 bases). CDR3 length equals 14 residues. V lost 4 bases and J 5 bases, leaving 15 bases between the germline ends. In germline, CDR1 is MGHRA, CDR2 YSYEKL. CDR3 sequence (DNA): TGCGCCAGCAGCCCATTCGACAGGTCAAACGAGCAGTACTTC. Protein product: CASSPFDRSNEQYF.

The rearrangement uses TRBV19 and TRBJ2-5; tentatively, D is TRBD1 or TRBD2 (6 bases each). Per germline, CDR1 LNHDA and CDR2 SQIVND (reference sequence). The V end lost 10 bases, the J end lost 2 bases, and 20 bases lay between the germline ends. The CDR3 runs to 15 residues. The CDR3 protein is CATTQGLASQETQYF. The CDR3 coding sequence is TGTGCCACCACCCAGGGGCTAGCGTCGCAAGAGACCCAGTACTTC. The full variable domain, completed using reference TRBV19 and TRBJ2-5, is DGGITQSPKYLFRKEGQNVTLSCEQNLNHDAMYWYRQDPGQGLRLIYYSQIVNDFQKGDIAEGYSVSREKKESFPLTVTSAQKNPTAFYLCATTQGLASQETQYFGPGTRLLVL.